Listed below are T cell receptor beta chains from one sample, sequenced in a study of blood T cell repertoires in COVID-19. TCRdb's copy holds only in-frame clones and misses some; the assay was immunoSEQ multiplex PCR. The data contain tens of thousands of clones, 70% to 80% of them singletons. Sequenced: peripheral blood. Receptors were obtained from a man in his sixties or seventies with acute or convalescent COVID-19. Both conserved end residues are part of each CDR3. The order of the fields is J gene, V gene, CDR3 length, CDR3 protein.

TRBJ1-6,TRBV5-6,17,CASSLGGTRVYNSPLHF
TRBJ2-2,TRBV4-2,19,CASSRWGDSRVLSTGELFF
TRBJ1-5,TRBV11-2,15,CASSLGQGTFQPQHF
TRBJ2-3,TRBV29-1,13,CSVASGWADTQYF
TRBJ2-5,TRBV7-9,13,CASSQLGGETQYF
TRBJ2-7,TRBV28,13,CASSSSGYYEQYF
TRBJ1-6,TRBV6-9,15,CASSYTGTNNSPLHF
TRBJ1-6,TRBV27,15,CASSLLRGRNSPLHF
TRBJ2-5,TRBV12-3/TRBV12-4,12,CASSFVGGTQYF
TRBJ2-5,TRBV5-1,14,CASSNTLGQETQYF
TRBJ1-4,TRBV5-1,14,CASRTGNVNEKLFF
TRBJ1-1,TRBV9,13,CASSPGQKSEAFF
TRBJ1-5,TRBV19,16,CASSTLTGIGNQPQHF
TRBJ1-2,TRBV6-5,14,CASSYSASGKGYTF
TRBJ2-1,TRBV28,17,CASSSSASGSSYNEQFF
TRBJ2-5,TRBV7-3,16,CASSLSGLAGGETQYF
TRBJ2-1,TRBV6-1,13,CASSESLAGLQFF
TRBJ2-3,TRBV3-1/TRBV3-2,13,CASSQDSLTTQYF
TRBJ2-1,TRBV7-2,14,CASSFRSEANEQFF
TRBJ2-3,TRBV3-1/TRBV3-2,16,CASSQARAGGTDTQYF
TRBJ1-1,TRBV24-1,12,CATSDSDREAFF
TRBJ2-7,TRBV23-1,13,CASSQSVTGRRNF
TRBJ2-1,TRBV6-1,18,CASSEAGQGTAPYNEQFF
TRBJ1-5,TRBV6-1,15,CASSERGGGNQPQHF
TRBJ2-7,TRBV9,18,CASSVNTGGGPPSYEQYF
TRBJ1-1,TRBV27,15,CASYSGTEMNTEAFF
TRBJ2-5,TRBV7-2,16,CASSLGRTGGWETQYF
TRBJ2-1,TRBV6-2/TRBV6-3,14,CASTPLLASEEQFF
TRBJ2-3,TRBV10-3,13,CAIKAGGTDTQYF
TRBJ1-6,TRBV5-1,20,CASSLYPSLMLSSYNSPLHF
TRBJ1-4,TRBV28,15,CASRSQGATNEKLFF
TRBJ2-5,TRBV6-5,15,CASRVAGGYQETQYF
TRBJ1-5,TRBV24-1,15,CATSRGQGGKEPQHF
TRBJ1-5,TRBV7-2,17,CASSYGQGQGSNQPQHF
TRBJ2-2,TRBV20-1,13,CSASQVGTGELFF
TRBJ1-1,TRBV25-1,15,CASSGLRDRGTEAFF
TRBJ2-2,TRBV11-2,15,CASSGTTRSTGELFF
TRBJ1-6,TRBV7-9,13,CASSTGNNSPLHF
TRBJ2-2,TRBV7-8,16,CASSLARGGRGGELFF
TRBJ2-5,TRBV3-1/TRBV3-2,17,CASSRGTSGRAQETQYF
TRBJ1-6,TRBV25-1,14,CASSEYTRVSPLHF
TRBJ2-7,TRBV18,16,CASSLLGLAGVGEQYF
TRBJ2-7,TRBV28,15,CASSFRAGGPYEQYF
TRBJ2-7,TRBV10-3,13,CATWGQGYREQYF